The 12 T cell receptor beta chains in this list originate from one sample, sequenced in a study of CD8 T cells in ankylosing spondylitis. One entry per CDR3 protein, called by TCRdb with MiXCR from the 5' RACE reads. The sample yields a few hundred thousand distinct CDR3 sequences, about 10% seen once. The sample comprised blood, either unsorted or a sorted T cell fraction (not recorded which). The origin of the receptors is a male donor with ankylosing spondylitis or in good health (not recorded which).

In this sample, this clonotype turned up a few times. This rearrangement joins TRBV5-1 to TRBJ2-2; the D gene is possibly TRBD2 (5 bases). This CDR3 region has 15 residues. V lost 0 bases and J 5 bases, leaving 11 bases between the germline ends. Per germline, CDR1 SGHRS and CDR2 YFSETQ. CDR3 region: CASSLAPGSTGELFF. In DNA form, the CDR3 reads TGCGCCAGCAGCTTGGCCCCGGGGTCGACCGGGGAGCTGTTTTTT.

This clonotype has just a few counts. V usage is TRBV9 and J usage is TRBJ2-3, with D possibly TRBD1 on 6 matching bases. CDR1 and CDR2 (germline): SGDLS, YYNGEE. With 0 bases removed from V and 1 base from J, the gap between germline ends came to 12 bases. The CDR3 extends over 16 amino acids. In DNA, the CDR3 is TGTGCCAGCAGCGTAGCAGGGGCGCGGGGCACAGATACGCAGTATTTT. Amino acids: CASSVAGARGTDTQYF.

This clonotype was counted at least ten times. CDR3 in amino acids: CASSNRGSGTGELFF. CDR3 bases: TGTGCCAGCAGCAACCGGGGTTCGGGTACCGGGGAGCTGTTTTTT. The chain carries TRBV7-9 and TRBJ2-2; perhaps TRBD2 as D (5 bases). Germline V gene lookup returns CDR1 SEHNR and CDR2 FQNEAQ (reference sequence). The length of the CDR3 is 15 residues. V was shortened by 5 bases and J by 5 bases, with 15 bases between the two germline ends.

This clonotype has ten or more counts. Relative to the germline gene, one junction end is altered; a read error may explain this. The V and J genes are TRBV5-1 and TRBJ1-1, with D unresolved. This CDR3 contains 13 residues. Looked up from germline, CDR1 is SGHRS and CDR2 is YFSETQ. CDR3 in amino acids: CATSRTMNTEAFF. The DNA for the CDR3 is TGCGCCACCAGCCGGACCATGAACACTGAAGCTTTCTTT.

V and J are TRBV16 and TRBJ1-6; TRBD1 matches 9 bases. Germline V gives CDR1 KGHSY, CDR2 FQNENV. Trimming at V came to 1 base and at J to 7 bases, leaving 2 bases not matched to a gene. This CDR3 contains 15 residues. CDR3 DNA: TGTGCCAGCAGCCAATTGGGACAGGGAAATTCACCCCTCCACTTT. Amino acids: CASSQLGQGNSPLHF.

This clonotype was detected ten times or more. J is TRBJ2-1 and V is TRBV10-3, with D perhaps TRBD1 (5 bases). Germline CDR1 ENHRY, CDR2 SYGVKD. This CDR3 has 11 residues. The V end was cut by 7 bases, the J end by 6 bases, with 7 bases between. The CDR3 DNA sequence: TGTGCCATCAATAGGGGCAATGAGCAGTTCTTC. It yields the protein CAINRGNEQFF.

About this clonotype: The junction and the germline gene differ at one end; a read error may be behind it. The CDR3 nucleotides read TGCAGTGCTAGAGATTTGAGTCGCCGGGGTGACAATCACCCCCAGCATTTT. Its translation: CSARDLSRRGDNHPQHF. The chain carries TRBV20-1 and TRBJ1-5; D not resolved. Germline V CDR1 and CDR2: DFQATT, SNEGSKA (reference sequence). The length of the CDR3 is 17 residues.

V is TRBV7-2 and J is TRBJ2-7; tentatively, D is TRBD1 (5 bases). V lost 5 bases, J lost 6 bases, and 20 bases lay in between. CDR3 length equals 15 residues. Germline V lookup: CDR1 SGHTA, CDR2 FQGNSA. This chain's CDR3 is CASSKPRAGFTEQYF. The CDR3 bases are TGTGCCAGCAGCAAACCCAGGGCAGGTTTCACCGAGCAGTACTTC.

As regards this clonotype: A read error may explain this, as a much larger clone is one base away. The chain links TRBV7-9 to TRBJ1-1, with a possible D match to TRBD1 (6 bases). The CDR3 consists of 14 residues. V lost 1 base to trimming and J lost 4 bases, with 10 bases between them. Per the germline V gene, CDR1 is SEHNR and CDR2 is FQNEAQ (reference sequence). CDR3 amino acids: CASSLGGGITEAFF. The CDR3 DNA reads TGTGCCAGCAGCTTAGGAGGGGGGATCACTGAAGCTTTCTTT. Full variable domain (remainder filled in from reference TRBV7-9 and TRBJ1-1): DTGVSQNPRHKITKRGQNVTFRCDPISEHNRLYWYRQTLGQGPEFLTYFQNEAQLEKSRLLSDRFSAERPKGSFSTLEIQRTEQGDSAMYLCASSLGGGITEAFFGQGTRLTVV.

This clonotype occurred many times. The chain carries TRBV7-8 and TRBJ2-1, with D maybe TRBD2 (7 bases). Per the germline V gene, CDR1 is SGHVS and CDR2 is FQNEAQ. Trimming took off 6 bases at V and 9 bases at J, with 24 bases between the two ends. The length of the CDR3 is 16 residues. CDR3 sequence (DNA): TGTGCCAGCAGGGAAAGTTGGGGGGGGGCCCCAAGTGAGCAGTTCTTC. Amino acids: CASRESWGGAPSEQFF.

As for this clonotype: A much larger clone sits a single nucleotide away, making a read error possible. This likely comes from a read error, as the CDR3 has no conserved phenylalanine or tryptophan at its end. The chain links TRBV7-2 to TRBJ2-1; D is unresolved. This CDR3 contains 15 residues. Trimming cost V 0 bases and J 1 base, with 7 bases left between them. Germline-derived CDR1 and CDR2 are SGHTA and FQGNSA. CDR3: CASSLAGRSYNEQFS. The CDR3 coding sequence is TGTGCCAGCAGCTTAGCGGGTAGGTCCTACAATGAGCAGTTCTCC.

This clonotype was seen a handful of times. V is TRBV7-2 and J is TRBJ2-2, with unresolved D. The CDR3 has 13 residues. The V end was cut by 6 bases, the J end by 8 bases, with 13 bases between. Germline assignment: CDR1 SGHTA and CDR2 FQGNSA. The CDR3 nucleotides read TGTGCCAGCAGATGGACCCCTCCGGGGGAGCTGTTTTTT. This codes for CASRWTPPGELFF. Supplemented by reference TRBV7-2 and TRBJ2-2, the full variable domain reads GAGVSQSPSNKVTEKGKDVELRCDPISGHTALYWYRQSLGQGLEFLIYFQGNSAPDKSGLPSDRFSAERTGGSVSTLTIQRTQQEDSAVYLCASRWTPPGELFFGEGSRLTVL.